The next 27 T cell receptor beta chains were all read from a single sample in a study of T cells after yellow fever vaccination. MiXCR, applied by TCRdb to the 5' RACE reads, yields one record per CDR3 protein. Of around 40,000 distinct CDR3 sequences detected, roughly 7% appear once; the ten largest clones hold 15%. Specimen: CD8+ T cells not binding an NS4B(214-222) dextramer, sorted from PBMCs, collected 45 days after the yellow fever booster vaccination. These receptor sequences come from a man aged 30 to 45 who received the YFV17D yellow fever vaccine.

This clonotype was seen at least ten times. The chain joins TRBV29-1 to TRBJ2-1, with D possibly matching TRBD2 (5 bases). Germline V gene data show CDR1 as SQVTM and CDR2 as ANQGSEA. V was cut by 0 bases and J by 0 bases, with 18 bases left in between. This CDR3 is built from 18 residues. CDR3 sequence reads: CSVEDFVRWESSYNEQFF. The CDR3 DNA follows: TGCAGCGTTGAAGATTTCGTGAGGTGGGAGAGCTCCTACAATGAGCAGTTCTTC.

As regards this clonotype: A much larger clone lies one base from this, so it may be a read error. This rearrangement joins TRBV5-5 to TRBJ2-1, with 9 nucleotides matching TRBD1. Germline V lookup: CDR1 SGHKS, CDR2 YYEKEE (reference sequence). The length of the CDR3 is 16 residues. The CDR3: CGSSLGGQGSSNEQFF. As DNA, the CDR3 is TGTGGCAGCAGCTTGGGTGGACAGGGGTCCTCCAATGAGCAGTTCTTC.

Many counts were recorded for this clonotype. The gene calls are TRBV5-1 and TRBJ2-3; D might be TRBD1 or TRBD2, each matching 5 bases. Trimming removed 4 bases at V and 2 bases at J, with 17 bases between. CDR1 and CDR2 from the germline V gene are SGHRS and YFSETQ. The CDR3 covers 16 residues. CDR3 nucleotides: TGCGCCAGCAGCCGAACGAGGGGCGCTGACACAGATACGCAGTATTTT. Its translation: CASSRTRGADTDTQYF.

This clonotype was seen ten or more times. CDR3 sequence reads: CASRLGFSYEQYF. The DNA for the CDR3 is TGTGCCAGCAGATTAGGGTTCTCCTACGAGCAGTACTTC. The chain carries TRBV6-5 and TRBJ2-7, with unresolved D. The CDR3 spans 13 residues. Germline V gives CDR1 MNHEY, CDR2 SVGAGI. V was cut by 6 bases and J by 0 bases, with 9 bases left in between.

This clonotype was picked up a small number of times. The chain employs TRBV5-4 and TRBJ2-2; D ambiguous. Trimming shortened V by 2 bases and J by 3 bases, and 2 bases separated the two germline ends. CDR1 is SGHNT, CDR2 YYREEE, per germline (reference sequence). CDR3 size: 12 residues. The CDR3 spells CASSLHTGELFF. In DNA form, the CDR3 reads TGTGCCAGCAGCTTACACACCGGGGAGCTGTTTTTT.

This clonotype appeared many times. The gene calls are TRBV25-1 and TRBJ2-1, with D unclear. The CDR3 is made up of 14 amino acids. The germline gives CDR1 MGHDK, CDR2 SYGVNS. Deletions cut 8 bases from V and 0 bases from J, with 11 bases between. This chain's CDR3 is CASGNPGSYNEQFF. The CDR3 coding sequence is TGTGCCAGCGGGAATCCGGGCTCCTACAATGAGCAGTTCTTC.

This clonotype has at least ten counts. This chain uses TRBV9 with TRBJ2-1; D is unclear. The length of the CDR3 is 14 residues. Germline values: CDR1 SGDLS, CDR2 YYNGEE. Trimming left V 4 bases short and J 5 bases short, with 13 bases between. The CDR3 here is CASSTSEHNNEQFF. CDR3 nucleotide sequence: TGTGCCAGCAGCACATCGGAGCATAACAATGAGCAGTTCTTC.

Comments on this clonotype: Just one base apart from a much larger clone, this may be a read error. This chain links TRBV19 with TRBJ2-1; 7 bases align to TRBD2. The CDR3 spans 15 residues. Germline CDR1 and CDR2: LNHDA and SQIVND (reference sequence). CDR3 bases: TGTCCCAGTAGTATTCGCGGGAGCTCCTACAATGAGCAGTTCTTC. Its translation is CPSSIRGSSYNEQFF.

This clonotype was observed at least ten times. This chain connects TRBV12-3 or TRBV12-4 to TRBJ2-7, with 12 bases identical to TRBD2. V dropped 3 bases and J dropped 6; count of bases not matched to a gene: 6. The CDR3 is made up of 15 amino acids. CDR3: CASSLSVTSGSEQYF. The CDR3 DNA reads TGTGCCAGCAGTTTGTCCGTGACTAGCGGGAGCGAGCAGTACTTC.

This clonotype was seen ten or more times. The J gene is TRBJ1-5, the V gene TRBV21-1; whether TRBD1, the table's D call, matches the DNA was not checked. TRBV21-1 is flagged as a pseudogene. The CDR3 totals 14 residues. The CDR3 is CASTTRGVNQPQHF. The CDR3 nucleotides are TGTGCCAGCACCACCCGAGGGGTCAATCAGCCCCAGCATTTT.

This clonotype was observed a handful of times. As DNA, the CDR3 is TGTGCCAGCACCCCGTTGGGGAACGGGGCCAACGTCCTGACTTTC. It is translated as CASTPLGNGANVLTF. V and J are TRBV7-6 and TRBJ2-6; D unresolved. Trimming left V 7 bases short and J 4 bases short, with 14 bases between. The germline V gene encodes CDR1 SGHVS and CDR2 FNYEAQ. The CDR3 covers 15 residues. The entire variable domain, with the rest obtained from reference TRBV7-6 and TRBJ2-6, is as follows: GAGVSQSPRYKVTKRGQDVALRCDPISGHVSLYWYRQALGQGPEFLTYFNYEAQQDKSGLPNDRFSAERPEGSISTLTIQRTEQRDSAMYRCASTPLGNGANVLTFGAGSRLTVL.

In its sample, this clonotype was seen many times. This chain connects TRBV27 to TRBJ1-1; D is perhaps TRBD1 (5 bases). This CDR3 is built from 15 residues. Trimming shortened V by 5 bases and J by 7 bases, and 20 bases separated the two germline ends. Germline V CDR1 and CDR2: MNHEY, SMNVEV (reference sequence). CDR3 region: CASSPMGRARDEAFF. CDR3 in DNA: TGTGCCAGCAGTCCGATGGGACGGGCGAGAGATGAAGCTTTCTTT.

This clonotype was picked up many times. This chain links TRBV6-1 with TRBJ1-1; D unresolved. V lost 6 bases and J 3 bases, leaving 17 bases between the germline ends. This CDR3 contains 15 residues. CDR1 MNHNS and CDR2 SASEGT come from the germline V gene. The CDR3 DNA reads as TGTGCCAGCAGCCGCGGCGGGGAGGTAGACACTGAAGCTTTCTTT. Amino acid sequence: CASSRGGEVDTEAFF.

This clonotype was picked up a small number of times. The chain carries TRBV13 and TRBJ2-7; 10 positions agree with TRBD2. Germline lookup yields CDR1 PRHDT and CDR2 FYEKMQ (reference sequence). CDR3 length: 14 amino acids. After removal of 5 bases from V and 6 bases from J, the junction contained 7 bases not matched to a gene. The CDR3 region has the DNA TGTGCCAGCAGCCAGGGACTAGCGAAGAGCGAGCAGTACTTC. Translation: CASSQGLAKSEQYF.

This clonotype was seen at least ten times. The V and J genes are TRBV5-1 and TRBJ2-7; 7 nucleotides agree with TRBD1. Trimming removed 4 bases from V and 0 bases from J; junction bases left unmatched: 7. CDR3 length: 15 amino acids. The V gene's germline CDR1 is SGHRS and CDR2 YFSETQ. CDR3 sequence: CASSSGDSVSYEQYF. The CDR3 DNA reads as TGCGCCAGCAGCAGTGGGGACAGTGTCTCCTACGAGCAGTACTTC.

This clonotype has ten or more counts. This chain uses TRBV15 with TRBJ2-3; TRBD2 matches at 9 bases. Germline CDR1 and CDR2: LNHNV and YYDKDF (reference sequence). V was clipped by 4 bases and J by 5 bases; unmatched bases: 13. This CDR3 spans 17 amino acids. In DNA form, the CDR3 reads TGTGCCACCAGCACCCGCTCTCCGGGACTAGCAAAAGATACGCAGTATTTT. The encoded protein is CATSTRSPGLAKDTQYF.

This rearrangement joins TRBV7-6 to TRBJ2-1; 11 nucleotides match TRBD2. Per the germline V gene, CDR1 is SGHVS and CDR2 is FNYEAQ. Trimming removed 5 bases from V and 8 bases from J; junction bases left unmatched: 8. The CDR3 has 15 residues. Here the CDR3 DNA reads TGTGCCAGCAGCGAGATTCTAGCGGGAGGTGATGAGCAGTTCTTC. This encodes CASSEILAGGDEQFF.

This clonotype has just a few counts. Here the CDR3 DNA reads TGTGCCAGCAGCCCCTCCCATGACCGCCGGGCCAGCTCTGGAAACACCATATATTTT. As protein: CASSPSHDRRASSGNTIYF. The chain couples TRBV11-1 to TRBJ1-3; D gene ambiguous. This CDR3 spans 19 amino acids. The V end was cut by 5 bases, the J end by 0 bases, with 23 bases between. Germline V gives CDR1 SGHAT, CDR2 FQDESV (reference sequence).

This clonotype was seen just once. V usage is TRBV11-1 and J usage is TRBJ2-7; TRBD2 matches 7 bases. The germline CDR1 and CDR2 sequences are SGHAT and FQDESV (reference sequence). There are 13 residues in the CDR3. J gave up 5 bases and V 5 bases, and 6 bases lay outside the gene matches. The CDR3 loop reads CASSPDGGNEQYF. As DNA, the CDR3 is TGTGCCAGCAGCCCCGACGGGGGGAACGAGCAGTACTTC.

This clonotype showed up many times. The CDR3, as DNA: TGTGCCTGGAGTAAACTAGCGGGAGGGTTCAATGAGCAGTTCTTC. It is translated as CAWSKLAGGFNEQFF. The chain combines TRBV30 with TRBJ2-1; TRBD2 agrees at 13 bases. J gave up 6 bases and V 2 bases, and 4 bases lay outside the gene matches. The CDR3 is made up of 15 amino acids. The germline V gene has CDR1 GTSNPN and CDR2 SVGIG (reference sequence).

This clonotype has at least ten counts. This chain uses TRBV7-9 with TRBJ2-5; 7 positions agree with TRBD2. Germline lookup yields CDR1 SEHNR and CDR2 FQNEAQ (reference sequence). The CDR3 is made up of 14 amino acids. With 3 bases clipped from V and 5 bases from J, the junction kept 6 bases outside the gene matches. The CDR3 loop is CASSFSGLAETQYF. The CDR3 DNA reads TGTGCCAGCAGCTTTAGCGGGCTAGCGGAGACCCAGTACTTC. Looking up the rest from reference TRBV7-9 and TRBJ2-5 gives the full variable domain: DTGVSQNPRHKITKRGQNVTFRCDPISEHNRLYWYRQTLGQGPEFLTYFQNEAQLEKSRLLSDRFSAERPKGSFSTLEIQRTEQGDSAMYLCASSFSGLAETQYFGPGTRLLVL.

This clonotype has a count of ten or more. The chain couples TRBV7-3 to TRBJ2-3, with no clear D. The CDR3 runs 17 residues. The germline V and J ends were trimmed by 8 bases and 0 bases, with 21 bases remaining between them. Looked up from germline, CDR1 is SGHTA and CDR2 is FQGTGA. The CDR3 protein is CASAPWDLASSTDTQYF. DNA for the CDR3: TGTGCCAGCGCCCCGTGGGATTTGGCCTCTAGCACAGATACGCAGTATTTT. The full variable domain, with the rest looked up from reference TRBV7-3 and TRBJ2-3, is GAGVSQTPSNKVTEKGKYVELRCDPISGHTALYWYRQSLGQGPEFLIYFQGTGAADDSGLPNDRFFAVRPEGSVSTLKIQRTERGDSAVYLCASAPWDLASSTDTQYFGPGTRLTVL.

This clonotype was detected ten times or more. The chain links TRBV29-1 to TRBJ2-1; no reliable D call. Trimming stripped 3 bases from V and 0 bases from J, with 3 bases between. CDR1 is SQVTM and CDR2 is ANQGSEA in the germline V gene. This CDR3 comprises 12 residues. CDR3 residues: CSVDVSYNEQFF. The CDR3 DNA reads as TGCAGCGTTGATGTCTCCTACAATGAGCAGTTCTTC.

This clonotype was seen repeatedly, ten times or more. V is TRBV18 and J is TRBJ2-1, with D possibly being TRBD1 or TRBD2 (5 bases each). The germline CDR1 and CDR2 sequences are KGHSH and LQKENI. The ends were cut back, 3 bases at V and 5 bases at J, with 8 bases in the middle. The CDR3 is 13 amino acids. DNA of the CDR3: TGTGCCAGCTCACCGAGGGACGACAATGAGCAGTTCTTC. It is translated as CASSPRDDNEQFF. Looking up the rest from reference TRBV18 and TRBJ2-1 gives the full variable domain: NAGVMQNPRHLVRRRGQEARLRCSPMKGHSHVYWYRQLPEEGLKFMVYLQKENIIDESGMPKERFSAEFPKEGPSILRIQQVVRGDSAAYFCASSPRDDNEQFFGPGTRLTVL.

This clonotype was counted ten times or more. The chain combines TRBV7-6 with TRBJ2-2; D is uncertain. The V gene's germline CDR1 is SGHVS and CDR2 FNYEAQ. The CDR3 consists of 13 residues. V was clipped by 3 bases and J by 4 bases, with 6 bases between them. The CDR3: CASSFQFTGELFF. CDR3 sequence (DNA): TGTGCCAGCAGCTTCCAGTTCACCGGGGAGCTGTTTTTT.

The J gene is TRBJ1-5, the V gene TRBV3-1; possible D gene TRBD1, 5 bases. Trimming removed 4 bases at V and 7 bases at J, with 14 bases between. CDR1 and CDR2 (germline): LGHDT, YNNKEL (reference sequence). The CDR3 loop spans 14 amino acids. CDR3 sequence reads: CASSPYGDEQPQHF. The CDR3 DNA reads TGTGCCAGCAGCCCCTATGGGGACGAGCAGCCCCAGCATTTT.

At least ten counts were recorded for this clonotype. The chain has TRBV12-3 or TRBV12-4 and TRBJ2-1; D not certain. The V end was cut by 3 bases, the J end by 6 bases, with 6 bases between. This CDR3 comprises 12 residues. CDR3 loop: CASSFRVNEQFF. The CDR3, as DNA: TGTGCCAGCAGTTTTCGAGTCAATGAGCAGTTCTTC.